This section outlines one T cell receptor beta chain sequence together with its context. The Seattle site enrolled patients during active infection and followed them longitudinally. As processed by the authors: Reference gene primer amplification in the assay estimated nucleated cell counts. This table comes from immunoSEQ multiplex PCR, and its TCRdb copy is limited to in-frame clones, with some not included. V, J and clone size reflect that table, while D and trimming were determined from the DNA. Among approximately 290,000 clones listed, 80% to 85% were seen once. The V end lost 1 base, the J end lost 3 bases, and 14 bases lay between the germline ends. This CDR3 comprises 16 residues. Germline CDR1 is SSHAT and CDR2 is FNYEAQ (reference sequence). The sample originates from a study of blood T cell repertoires in COVID-19. Study-wide context: Researchers got acute and convalescent COVID-19 samples from the United States, Italy and Spain. From T cells, B-cell-depleted T cells, or PBMCs came the material, which was cDNA or gDNA.

The sample comprised peripheral blood. The V and J genes are TRBV7-7 and TRBJ2-3, with D tentatively TRBD1 (6 bases). The TCR sequence derives from a person in their 70s with COVID-19, enrolled during active disease. The CDR3 here is CASSLGANRETDTQYF. The CDR3 nucleotides read TGTGCCAGCAGCTTAGGCGCGAACAGGGAAACAGATACGCAGTATTTT.